Sequencing of this T cell receptor beta chain was carried out in a study of T cell repertoires in cytomegalovirus infection. Study-level information: A matching HLA type, together with CMV infection, was signaled by public TCR beta signatures.

Via MiXCR, TCRdb re-called the reads, giving one row per CDR3 protein. The sample gives around 530,000 distinct CDR3 sequences, about 30% of which show up once; around 14% is in the top ten. About this clonotype itself: The target antigen is unknown.

Whole-study results and caveats: Based on cumulative public TCR beta family frequency, carriers of CMV plus the relevant HLA were identified. Within the response measured ex vivo, HLA-C-restricted CMV-specific TCR beta clonotypes were dominant.

Sequenced material: PBMCs. The TCR comes from a human donor in good health (CMV status not recorded). Some clones in this sample may be carry-over from other donors' samples.

CDR3 amino acids: CASSISWQANYGYTF. CDR3 DNA: TGTGCCAGTAGTATCTCTTGGCAGGCCAACTATGGCTACACCTTC. This chain joins TRBV19 and TRBJ1-2; D is ambiguous. Trimming took off 3 bases at V and 2 bases at J, with 13 bases between the two ends. The germline V gene encodes CDR1 LNHDA and CDR2 SQIVND (reference sequence). The length of the CDR3 is 15 residues. Full variable domain (remainder filled in from reference TRBV19 and TRBJ1-2): DGGITQSPKYLFRKEGQNVTLSCEQNLNHDAMYWYRQDPGQGLRLIYYSQIVNDFQKGDIAEGYSVSREKKESFPLTVTSAQKNPTAFYLCASSISWQANYGYTFGSGTRLTVV.